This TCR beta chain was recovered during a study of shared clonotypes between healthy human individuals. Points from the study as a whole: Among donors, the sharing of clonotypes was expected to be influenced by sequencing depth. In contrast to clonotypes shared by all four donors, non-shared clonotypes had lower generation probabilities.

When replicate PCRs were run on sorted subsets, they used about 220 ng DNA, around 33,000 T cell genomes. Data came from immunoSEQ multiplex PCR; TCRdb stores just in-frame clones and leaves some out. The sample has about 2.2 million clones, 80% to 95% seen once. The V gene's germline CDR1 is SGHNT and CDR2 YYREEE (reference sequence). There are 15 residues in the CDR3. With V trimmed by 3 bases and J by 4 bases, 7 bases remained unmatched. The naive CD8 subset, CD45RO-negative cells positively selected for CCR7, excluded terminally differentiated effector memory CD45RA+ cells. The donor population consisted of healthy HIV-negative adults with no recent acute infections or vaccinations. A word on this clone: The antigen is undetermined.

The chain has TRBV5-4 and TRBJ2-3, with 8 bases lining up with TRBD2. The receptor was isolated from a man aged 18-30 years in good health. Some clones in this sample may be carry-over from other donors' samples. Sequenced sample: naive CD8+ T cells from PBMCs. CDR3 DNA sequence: TGTGCCAGCAGCTCTCCGGGACTAGAAGCAGATACGCAGTATTTT. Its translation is CASSSPGLEADTQYF.